The clone carrying this TCR beta chain was counted only a few times. Amplification of TCR beta CDR3 regions used RNA as the template. The TCR CDR3 first-round RT-PCR relied on the HTBI primer set. Using its own MiXCR run on the multiplex PCR reads, TCRdb lists one record per CDR3 protein. The data hold about 600,000 distinct CDR3 sequences, with roughly 15% observed a single time. This specimen comes from a study of T cells in Graves' hyperthyroidism and ophthalmopathy. This CDR3 comprises 16 residues. V trimming: 0 bases; J trimming: 8 bases; junction bases outside the gene matches: 8. From germline, CDR1 is MNHEY and CDR2 SVGAGI.

The sequence came from a woman in her 40s with Graves' ophthalmopathy. The chain has TRBV6-5 and TRBJ1-4; 8 nucleotides align to TRBD1. Sequencing was done on a sample of blood. The CDR3 spells CASSYSSGQGGEKLFF. The CDR3, as DNA: TGTGCCAGCAGTTACTCGAGCGGACAGGGCGGGGAAAAACTGTTTTTT.